This T cell receptor (beta chain) was retrieved from a study of vaccination effects on CD4 cells after COVID-19. About the research overall: Post-vaccine sampling occurred a median 72 days after the second dose. General observations from the study: After vaccination, at late timepoints, clones induced by infection and by vaccine contracted markedly. The study enrolled few convalescent patients and sampled no early post-infection timepoints.

V lost 6 bases and J lost 6; bases outside the gene matches: 19. CDR1 MNHEY and CDR2 SMNVEV come from the germline V gene (reference sequence). This CDR3 is 18 amino acids long. Of note for this clone: Its antigen is currently unknown.

The data were produced by immunoSEQ multiplex PCR, yet TCRdb's version contains in-frame clones alone and is incomplete. The repertoire includes over 25,000 clones, roughly 80% of them detected once, and roughly 14% sits in the top ten. In the ViraFEST assay, antigen-specific CD4+ clonotypes were identified by expansion after peptide-pool stimulation. With about 9 days of culture completed, CD4+ T cells were isolated. All study participants received two doses of BNT162b2 or mRNA-1273 vaccine. On day 3 and again on day 7, half the medium was replaced with IL-2 medium. The chain carries TRBV27 and TRBJ2-7; TRBD2 aligns across 11 bases. The origin of this receptor is a human donor who received a COVID-19 vaccine. The source material was CD4+ T cells from PBMCs cultured with HCoV-229E spike peptides, sampled after COVID-19 vaccination. The CDR3, as DNA: TGTGCCAGCAGGATGACGAATAGCGGGGGGGCCCGGGGGGTCGAGCAGTACTTC. This gives the protein CASRMTNSGGARGVEQYF.